The TCR beta chain under discussion was sequenced for a study of T cell repertoires in cytomegalovirus infection. In the study overall: An indication of both CMV infection and matching HLA type came from public TCR beta signatures. Study findings and constraints: HLA-C-restricted, CMV-specific TCR beta clonotypes were dominant ex vivo.

Germline-derived CDR1 and CDR2 are MDHEN and SYDVKM. V lost 2 bases and J lost 0; bases outside the gene matches: 8. The CDR3 covers 18 residues. TCRdb re-called the reads with MiXCR, one entry per CDR3 protein. Of some 700,000 distinct CDR3 sequences in the sample, approximately 34% are singletons; the top ten hold 2.8%. Details on this clonotype: Its target is unknown.

The genes are TRBV28 and TRBJ2-1, with TRBD1 matching over 9 bases. The sample consisted of PBMCs. This TCR was sampled from a human donor in good health (CMV status not recorded). Some clones in this sample may be carry-over from other donors' samples. CDR3 residues: CASSLNSGTGISYNEQFF. CDR3 bases: TGTGCCAGCAGTTTAAACTCCGGGACAGGGATCTCCTACAATGAGCAGTTCTTC.